These 13 T cell receptor beta chains share one sample of origin, sequenced in a study of blood T cell repertoires in COVID-19 (dated by TCRdb to 2020 to 2021). The method was the immunoSEQ multiplex PCR assay. TCRdb obtained this table from immuneACCESS and retained in-frame rearrangements with V and J assigned. These tables miss some clones; where compared with another copy, unresolved V genes account for less than half of the shortfall, and the remainder is unexplained. For this sample there are over 150,000 clones; 80% to 90% appear just once. The ten top clones hold about 1.9% of the sample. What was sequenced was peripheral blood. These receptors all come from a man between 18 and 35 years old who had recovered from COVID-19.

V gene TRBV19 combines with J gene TRBJ2-3; tentatively, D is TRBD2 (5 bases). Germline V lookup: CDR1 LNHDA, CDR2 SQIVND (reference sequence). The V gene lost 10 bases and the J gene lost 1 base, with 21 bases spanning the gap. CDR3 length: 16 residues. The CDR3 sequence: CATASAGLSRTDTQYF. In DNA, the CDR3 is TGTGCCACCGCCTCGGCGGGTCTATCTCGCACAGATACGCAGTATTTT. Supplemented by reference TRBV19 and TRBJ2-3, the full variable domain reads DGGITQSPKYLFRKEGQNVTLSCEQNLNHDAMYWYRQDPGQGLRLIYYSQIVNDFQKGDIAEGYSVSREKKESFPLTVTSAQKNPTAFYLCATASAGLSRTDTQYFGPGTRLTVL.

The chain combines TRBV11-1 with TRBJ2-5, with 9 bases identical to TRBD1. The J segment lost 2 bases and the V segment lost 5 bases, leaving 3 bases of the junction unmatched. Germline V lookup: CDR1 SGHAT, CDR2 FQDESV (reference sequence). The CDR3 covers 14 residues. CDR3 protein: CASSLQGAQETQYF. Written as DNA, the CDR3 is TGTGCCAGCAGCCTACAGGGGGCGCAAGAGACCCAGTACTTC.

The gene calls are TRBV6-2 or TRBV6-3 and TRBJ2-6, with D hard to call. There are 15 residues in the CDR3. Looked up from germline, CDR1 is MNHEY and CDR2 is SVGEGT. Trimming shortened V by 6 bases and J by 0 bases, and 9 bases separated the two germline ends. The CDR3 nucleotides read TGTGCCAGCAGCCACGACTCCTCTGGGGCCAACGTCCTGACTTTC. The encoded protein is CASSHDSSGANVLTF.

The chain has TRBV11-2 and TRBJ1-5; D is uncertain. V dropped 1 base and J dropped 10 bases, with 11 bases sitting between them. The CDR3 runs to 13 residues. Germline CDR1 and CDR2: SGHAT and FQNNGV. The CDR3 DNA is TGTGCCAGCAGCTTAGTCGAACAGCACCCCCAGCATTTT. It is translated as CASSLVEQHPQHF.

This clone came up a few times. J is TRBJ2-7 and V is TRBV13; 9 nucleotides line up with TRBD2. Germline V gene sequence: CDR1 PRHDT, CDR2 FYEKMQ (reference sequence). This CDR3 is 15 amino acids long. The V segment lost 6 bases and the J segment 3 bases; nucleotides outside the gene matches: 9. CDR3 protein: CASSHTGSGSYEQYF. CDR3 sequence (DNA): TGTGCCAGCAGTCATACGGGTAGCGGGAGCTACGAGCAGTACTTC.

This chain links TRBV9 with TRBJ1-2; D may be TRBD1 (6 bases). This CDR3 region has 15 residues. The germline V gene has CDR1 SGDLS and CDR2 YYNGEE. V was pared by 2 bases and J by 2 bases, with 13 bases between. As DNA, the CDR3 is TGTGCCAGCAGCGTCGACGGACAGCCAAACTATGGCTACACCTTC. This gives the protein CASSVDGQPNYGYTF.

This clone showed up many times. The rearrangement joins TRBV15 to TRBJ1-1, with 8 bases fitting TRBD1. Looked up from germline, CDR1 is LNHNV and CDR2 is YYDKDF (reference sequence). The CDR3 is 12 amino acids. Trimming cost V 8 bases and J 1 base; bases outside gene matches: 0. CDR3 nucleotide sequence: TGTGCCACCGGGACAGGGAACACTGAAGCTTTCTTT. Translating it yields CATGTGNTEAFF.

The chain is built from TRBV18 and TRBJ2-5; 7 bases are shared with TRBD1. Germline V gives CDR1 KGHSH, CDR2 LQKENI. The ends lost 6 bases at V and 5 bases at J; junction bases unmatched: 9. This CDR3 region has 14 residues. The chain's CDR3 is CASSPKTGFETQYF. The DNA for the CDR3 is TGTGCCAGCTCTCCAAAGACAGGGTTCGAGACCCAGTACTTC.

The CDR3 spells CATSGGIRNEQFF. DNA of the CDR3: TGTGCCACCAGTGGCGGGATTAGGAATGAGCAGTTCTTC. The J gene is TRBJ2-1, the V gene TRBV24-1; D is perhaps TRBD2 (6 bases). The CDR3 is made up of 13 amino acids. Trimming shortened V by 5 bases and J by 7 bases, and 11 bases separated the two germline ends. Per germline, CDR1 KGHDR and CDR2 SFDVKD.

This rearrangement joins TRBV28 to TRBJ2-7, with 7 bases aligning to TRBD1. Germline V lookup: CDR1 MDHEN, CDR2 SYDVKM. V gave up 3 bases and J gave up 5 bases; unmatched junction bases: 10. This CDR3 contains 15 residues. The CDR3 is CASSLGQPLRDEQYF. DNA of the CDR3: TGTGCCAGCAGTTTGGGACAGCCCCTTAGGGACGAGCAGTACTTC.

V usage is TRBV7-9 and J usage is TRBJ2-3, with TRBD2 matching 12 bases. Germline-derived CDR1 and CDR2 are SEHNR and FQNEAQ (reference sequence). This CDR3 has 16 residues. J was trimmed by 1 base and V by 5 bases; bases with no gene match: 4. CDR3 loop: CASSALAGGGTDTQYF. CDR3 DNA: TGTGCCAGCAGCGCACTAGCGGGAGGTGGCACAGATACGCAGTATTTT.

V usage is TRBV27 and J usage is TRBJ1-2; 8 bases match TRBD1. V lost 8 bases to trimming and J lost 4 bases; unmatched junction nucleotides: 6. This CDR3 has 13 amino acids. Germline V CDR1 and CDR2: MNHEY, SMNVEV (reference sequence). The CDR3 reads CASGRQGIYGYTF. The CDR3 DNA sequence: TGTGCCAGCGGGAGACAGGGGATCTATGGCTACACCTTC.

This chain uses TRBV7-2 with TRBJ1-2; 9 bases are a match to TRBD1. The germline V gene encodes CDR1 SGHTA and CDR2 FQGNSA. With 5 bases clipped from V and 7 bases from J, the junction kept 8 bases outside the gene matches. The CDR3 sequence is 14 residues long. The CDR3 sequence: CASSPWTGVLGYTF. The CDR3 DNA is TGTGCCAGCAGCCCTTGGACAGGGGTTCTTGGCTACACCTTC.